The source of this T cell receptor beta chain is a study of T cells after posttransplantation cyclophosphamide. Generated by immunoSEQ multiplex PCR, the TCRdb table keeps only in-frame clones and is missing some. There are more than 20,000 clones in the sample, none observed a single time. Study-level findings and limits: Skin or GI-infiltrating T cells shared few TRB sequences with blood. Donor-recipient repertoire similarity was low at 1-2 months, rising over year one.

This clone has ten or more counts. The target antigen is unknown. Germline lookup yields CDR1 MNHNS and CDR2 SASEGT. CDR3 length: 14 amino acids. Trimming took 1 base from V and 7 from J; bases not matched to a gene: 2. The material sequenced was PBMCs. The chain uses TRBV6-1 and TRBJ1-4, with 8 bases identical to TRBD1. This sequence was found in a man aged 45-65 years in good health, CMV-negative, and a related stem cell transplant donor. In DNA form, the CDR3 reads TGTGCCAGCAGTGAAGGGACAGGGTTTGAAAAACTGTTTTTT. Translation: CASSEGTGFEKLFF.